This section outlines one TCR beta chain sequence together with its context. The data were taken from a study of T cell changes during pregnancy in multiple sclerosis. Germline V gene sequence: CDR1 SNHLY, CDR2 FYNNEI. V shed 3 bases and J 2 bases; nucleotides not matched to a gene: 4. The CDR3 is 16 residues long. Generated by immunoSEQ multiplex PCR, the TCRdb table keeps only in-frame clones and is missing some. Of roughly 93,000 clones listed, about 92% are singletons. The V call is TRBV2, the J call TRBJ2-3, with TRBD2 matching 11 bases. The receptor comes from a female donor in good health, enrolled as a control in a pregnancy study. The sequenced sample was peripheral blood, obtained after pregnancy. The CDR3 region has the DNA TGTGCCAGCAGTGAGCTAGCGGGGGGTGTCACAGATACGCAGTATTTT. The encoded protein is CASSELAGGVTDTQYF.